Listed here are 15 T cell receptor beta chains from one sample, sequenced in a study of T cells in Graves' hyperthyroidism and ophthalmopathy. TCR beta CDR3 region amplification was performed from RNA transcripts. HTBI primers were used for first-round RT-PCR of the TCR CDR3. TCRdb reprocessed the multiplex PCR reads with MiXCR, giving one entry per CDR3 protein. The sample records hundreds of thousands of distinct CDR3 sequences, around 38% being singletons. Sequenced: blood. These receptors all stem from a man aged 18 to 29 with Graves' hyperthyroidism.

For this clonotype: This clone may be a read error of a much larger clone one base away. The CDR3 sequence: CASSLVTSDETQYF. The DNA for the CDR3 is TGTGCCAGCAGCCTAGTGACTAGCGACGAGACCCAGTACTTC. This chain connects TRBV11-2 to TRBJ2-5; 8 nucleotides match TRBD2. The V gene's germline CDR1 is SGHAT and CDR2 FQNNGV. J gave up 5 bases and V 5 bases, and 7 bases lay outside the gene matches. The CDR3 consists of 14 residues.

V and J are TRBV13 and TRBJ1-1; D unresolved. The V end lost 4 bases, the J end lost 3 bases, and 15 bases lay between the germline ends. Germline CDR1 is PRHDT and CDR2 is FYEKMQ (reference sequence). The CDR3 has 15 residues. The CDR3 region has the DNA TGTGCCAGCAGCTCCCCGGGGTTTGGGGACACTGAAGCTTTCTTT. It yields the protein CASSSPGFGDTEAFF.

This chain joins TRBV12-3 or TRBV12-4 and TRBJ1-1; a possible D gene is TRBD1 (5 bases). V gave up 8 bases and J gave up 6 bases, with 13 bases separating them. This CDR3 region has 12 residues. CDR3 in amino acids: CASYSRGAEAFF. In DNA form, the CDR3 reads TGTGCCAGCTACTCAAGAGGGGCTGAAGCTTTCTTT.

Of note for this clonotype: A junction boundary mismatches the germline segment, possibly from a read error. The chain employs TRBV20-1 and TRBJ1-1, with no clear D. The CDR3 is 15 residues long. Germline CDR1 is DFQATT and CDR2 is SNEGSKA (reference sequence). The CDR3 DNA follows: TGCAGTGCTAGAGATACTCGGGTGTCGTACACTGAAGCTTCCTTT. Translated, it gives CSARDTRVSYTEASF.

This clonotype was observed at least ten times. This chain joins TRBV20-1 and TRBJ1-1; D perhaps matches TRBD1 (6 bases). The V end was cut by 3 bases, the J end by 0 bases, with 8 bases between. Germline CDR1 and CDR2: DFQATT and SNEGSKA (reference sequence). The CDR3 runs 13 residues. CDR3 sequence (DNA): TGCAGTGCTAGGGACAGATTGAACACTGAAGCTTTCTTT. Its protein is CSARDRLNTEAFF.

This clonotype was observed at least ten times. The chain carries TRBV19 and TRBJ1-1; D remains unclear. Germline V lookup: CDR1 LNHDA, CDR2 SQIVND (reference sequence). The CDR3 length is 13 residues. V lost 6 bases and J lost 3, with 11 bases in between. The CDR3 DNA reads as TGTGCCAGTAGCGTTCTCACGGACACTGAAGCTTTCTTT. Its protein product is CASSVLTDTEAFF.

This clonotype was picked up many times. V is TRBV10-3 and J is TRBJ1-6, with no clear D. The CDR3 has 13 amino acids. Trimming took off 10 bases at V and 8 bases at J, with 15 bases between the two ends. The germline gives CDR1 ENHRY, CDR2 SYGVKD. CDR3 residues: CASRSQSDSPLHF. The CDR3 nucleotides are TGTGCCAGCAGGTCACAGAGCGATTCACCCCTCCACTTT.

V and J are TRBV7-9 and TRBJ2-2, with TRBD1 as a possible D gene (6 bases). V gave up 5 bases and J gave up 3 bases, with 16 bases separating them. The CDR3 spans 16 residues. The germline V gene encodes CDR1 SEHNR and CDR2 FQNEAQ (reference sequence). This CDR3 is CASSHLPQGYTGELFF. The CDR3 nucleotides read TGTGCCAGCAGCCACCTACCACAGGGTTACACCGGGGAGCTGTTTTTT. The variable domain in full, with the rest retrieved from reference TRBV7-9 and TRBJ2-2, is DTGVSQNPRHKITKRGQNVTFRCDPISEHNRLYWYRQTLGQGPEFLTYFQNEAQLEKSRLLSDRFSAERPKGSFSTLEIQRTEQGDSAMYLCASSHLPQGYTGELFFGEGSRLTVL.

This clonotype came up a few times. The V and J genes are TRBV6-5 and TRBJ2-5; 7 bases agree with TRBD2. The CDR3 consists of 14 residues. V lost 7 bases to trimming and J lost 0 bases; unmatched junction nucleotides: 5. Germline V gene sequence: CDR1 MNHEY, CDR2 SVGAGI. The CDR3 here is CASKIAGNQETQYF. For the CDR3, the DNA is TGTGCCAGCAAGATAGCGGGCAACCAAGAGACCCAGTACTTC.

V is TRBV7-2 and J is TRBJ1-1, with D uncertain. Germline CDR1 SGHTA, CDR2 FQGNSA. This CDR3 spans 15 amino acids. V was shortened by 4 bases and J by 0 bases, with 12 bases between the two germline ends. CDR3 DNA: TGTGCCAGCAGCTCAGTCGCGGGGATGAACACTGAAGCTTTCTTT. This sequence encodes CASSSVAGMNTEAFF.

This clonotype was seen a handful of times. The rearrangement uses TRBV2 and TRBJ1-5, with D perhaps matching TRBD1 (6 bases). Germline CDR1 reads SNHLY; CDR2 reads FYNNEI. This CDR3 has 16 residues. Trimming took 7 bases from V and 6 from J, leaving 22 bases between them. CDR3 DNA sequence: TGTGCCAGCAACCCCCTGGGTGCAGGGGACGGTCAGCCCCAGCATTTT. Amino acids: CASNPLGAGDGQPQHF.

The CDR3 DNA follows: TGTGCCAGCAGCTTAAATCCCCCAGAAGGGGGCGCCCCCGGGGAGCTGTTTTTT. It specifies CASSLNPPEGGAPGELFF. The chain has TRBV7-3 and TRBJ2-2; 7 bases map to TRBD1. The ends lost 1 base at V and 6 bases at J; junction bases unmatched: 14. From germline, CDR1 is SGHTA and CDR2 FQGTGA. This CDR3 is 18 amino acids long. The entire variable domain, with the rest obtained from reference TRBV7-3 and TRBJ2-2, is as follows: GAGVSQTPSNKVTEKGKYVELRCDPISGHTALYWYRQSLGQGPEFLIYFQGTGAADDSGLPNDRFFAVRPEGSVSTLKIQRTERGDSAVYLCASSLNPPEGGAPGELFFGEGSRLTVL.

This clonotype appeared many times. The chain employs TRBV12-3 or TRBV12-4 and TRBJ2-5; perhaps TRBD1 as D (5 bases). The V end lost 5 bases, the J end lost 2 bases, and 9 bases lay between the germline ends. The CDR3 has 13 amino acids. In nucleotides, the CDR3 is TGTGCCAGCAGTGCAGGGTTTCAAGAGACCCAGTACTTC. Translation gives CASSAGFQETQYF.

Concerning this clonotype itself: The CDR3 does not close with the conserved phenylalanine or tryptophan, likely indicating a read error. The rearrangement links TRBV12-3 or TRBV12-4 to TRBJ1-6, with D perhaps matching TRBD1 (6 bases). The ends were cut back, 6 bases at V and 10 bases at J, with 16 bases in the middle. CDR3 length: 14 residues. The CDR3 region has the DNA TGTGCCAGCAGCTTGGGGACACCTAACTCACCCCTCCACCTT. It specifies CASSLGTPNSPLHL.

Comments on this clonotype: One end of the junction varies from germline; a read error may be responsible. CDR3 sequence reads: CASSYGTGGAQPQHF. CDR3 DNA sequence: TGTGCCAGCAGTTACGGAACAGGGGGGGCTCAGCCCCAGCATTTT. This chain connects TRBV10-3 to TRBJ1-5; 8 bases align to TRBD1. The CDR3 is made up of 15 amino acids. Germline V lookup: CDR1 ENHRY, CDR2 SYGVKD.